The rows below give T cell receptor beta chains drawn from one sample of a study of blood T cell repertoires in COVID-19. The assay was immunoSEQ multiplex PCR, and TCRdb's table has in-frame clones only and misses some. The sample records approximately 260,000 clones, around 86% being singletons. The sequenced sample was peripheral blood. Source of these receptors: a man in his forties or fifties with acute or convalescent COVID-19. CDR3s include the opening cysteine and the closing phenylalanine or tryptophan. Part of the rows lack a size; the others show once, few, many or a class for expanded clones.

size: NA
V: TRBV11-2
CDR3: CASSLVGQSYNSPLHF

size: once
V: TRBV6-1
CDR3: CASSEFGPTESSNQPQHF

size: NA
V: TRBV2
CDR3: CASAGRGQGASGANVLTF

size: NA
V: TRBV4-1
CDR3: CASSQLSNQPQHF

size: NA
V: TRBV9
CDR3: CASSGDRVGSYNSPLHF

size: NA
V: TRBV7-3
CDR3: CASSPSRSNEQFF

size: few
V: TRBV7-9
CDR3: CASSLGSSGGYTF

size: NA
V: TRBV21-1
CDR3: CASSKVTTSGVIPQETQYF

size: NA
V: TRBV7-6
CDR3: CASSGRGGGETQYF

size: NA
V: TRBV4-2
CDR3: CASSQDFTGGNRRDTEAFF

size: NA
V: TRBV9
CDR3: CASSVERRGNNYGYTF

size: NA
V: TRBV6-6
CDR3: CASTLPGTVNTEAFF

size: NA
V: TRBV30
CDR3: CAWAGQGRGNEQFF

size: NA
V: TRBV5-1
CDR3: CASSPEGGVVQPQHF

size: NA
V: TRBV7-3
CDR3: CASSLKIAGAPNTGELFF

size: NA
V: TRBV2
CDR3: CASGGQALNNSPLHF

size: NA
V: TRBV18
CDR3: CASSPPQENYGYTF

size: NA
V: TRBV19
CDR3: CATSPPGSSGNTIYF

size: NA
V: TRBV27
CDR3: CASSSASGGSGSYNSPLHF

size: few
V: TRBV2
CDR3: CASIRDRVNTEAFF

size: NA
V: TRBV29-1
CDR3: CSVETNRVGTGELFF

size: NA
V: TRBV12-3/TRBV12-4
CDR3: CASRLNQNQPQHF

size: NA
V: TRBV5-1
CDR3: CASSLGTGKVGEKLFF

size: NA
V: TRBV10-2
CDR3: CASSEQANSPLHF

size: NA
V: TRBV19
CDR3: CASSIWGGPVEAFF

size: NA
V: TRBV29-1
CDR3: CSGYQETQYF

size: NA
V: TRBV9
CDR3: CASSATGVLGEQYF

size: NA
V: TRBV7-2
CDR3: CASSLTGLAKNIQYF

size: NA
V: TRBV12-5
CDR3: CASGSLAIYGWNTEAFF

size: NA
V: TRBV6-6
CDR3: CASTRTATEAFF

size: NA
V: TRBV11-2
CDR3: CASSPLAGALNEQFF

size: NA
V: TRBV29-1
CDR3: CSVGREDEKLFF

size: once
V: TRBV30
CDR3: CAWTSTQQGIGWDYTF

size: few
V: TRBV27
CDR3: CASSPGTGGAETQYF

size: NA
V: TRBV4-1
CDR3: CASSQEAGGHYNEQFF

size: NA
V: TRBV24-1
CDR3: CAPRAGGWGRDRGYHTQYF

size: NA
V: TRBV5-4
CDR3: CASSLTIAPQETQYF

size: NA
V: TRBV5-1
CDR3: CASSLATTGGTEAFF

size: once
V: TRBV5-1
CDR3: CASSPQGGQGSGELFF

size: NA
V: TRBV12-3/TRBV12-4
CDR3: CASSRDTYEQYF

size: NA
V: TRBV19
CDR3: CASTTGTGAVQPQHF

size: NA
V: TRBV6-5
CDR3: CASPARATDTQYF

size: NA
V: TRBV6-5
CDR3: CASSYLGQGNTEAFF

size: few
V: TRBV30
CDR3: CAWSSGTGVTGANVLTF